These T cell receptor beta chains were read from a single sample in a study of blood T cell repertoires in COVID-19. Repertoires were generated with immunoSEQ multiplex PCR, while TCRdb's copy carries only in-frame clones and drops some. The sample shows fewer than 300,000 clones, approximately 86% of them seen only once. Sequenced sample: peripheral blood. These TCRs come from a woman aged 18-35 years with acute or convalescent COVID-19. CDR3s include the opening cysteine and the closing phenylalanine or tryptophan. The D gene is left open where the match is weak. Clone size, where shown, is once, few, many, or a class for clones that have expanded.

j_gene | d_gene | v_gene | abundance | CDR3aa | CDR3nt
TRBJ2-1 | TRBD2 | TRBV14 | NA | CASSPGLAEPYNEQFF | TGTGCCAGCAGCCCGGGACTAGCGGAGCCATACAATGAGCAGTTCTTC
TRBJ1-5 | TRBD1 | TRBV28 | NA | CASRQGAGQPQHF | TGTGCCAGCAGACAGGGGGCGGGGCAGCCCCAGCATTTT
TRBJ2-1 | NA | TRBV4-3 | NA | CASSQDAGQVLFF | TGCGCCAGCAGCCAAGATGCAGGGCAAGTTCTGTTCTTC
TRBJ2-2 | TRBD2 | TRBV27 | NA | CASSLQGLAGPNTGELFF | TGTGCCAGCAGTTTACAGGGACTAGCGGGCCCCAACACCGGGGAGCTGTTTTTT
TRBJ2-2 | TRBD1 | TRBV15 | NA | CATGTANTGELFF | TGTGCCACCGGGACAGCGAACACCGGGGAGCTGTTTTTT
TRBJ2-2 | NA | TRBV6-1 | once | CASSDSGRAANTGELFF | TGTGCCAGCAGTGATTCGGGCAGGGCGGCGAACACCGGGGAGCTGTTTTTT
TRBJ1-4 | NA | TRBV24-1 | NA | CATKAAGNEKLFF | TGTGCCACCAAGGCAGCGGGTAATGAAAAACTGTTTTTT
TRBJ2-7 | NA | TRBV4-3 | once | CASSQEWPVAYEQYF | TGCGCCAGCAGCCAAGAATGGCCCGTGGCCTACGAGCAGTACTTC
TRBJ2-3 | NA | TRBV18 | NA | CASSRGADTQYF | TGTGCCAGCTCACGGGGGGCAGATACGCAGTATTTT
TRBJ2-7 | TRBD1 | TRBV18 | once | CASSPLGQGGGEQYF | TGTGCCAGCTCACCACTGGGACAGGGAGGAGGCGAGCAGTACTTC
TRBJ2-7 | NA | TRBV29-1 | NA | CSVKQESYEQYF | TGCAGCGTGAAACAGGAATCCTACGAGCAGTACTTC
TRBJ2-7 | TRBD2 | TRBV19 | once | CASSMTSGRDHEQYF | TGTGCCAGTAGTATGACTAGCGGGAGGGATCACGAGCAGTACTTC
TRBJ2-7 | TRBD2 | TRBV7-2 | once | CASKGSGSYEQYF | TGTGCCAGCAAGGGGAGCGGGAGCTACGAGCAGTACTTC
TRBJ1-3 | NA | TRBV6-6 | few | CASSYSIGGSGNTIYF | TGTGCCAGCAGTTACTCGATTGGGGGGTCTGGAAACACCATATATTTT
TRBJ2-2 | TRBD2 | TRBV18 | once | CASSRTSGTNTGELFF | TGTGCCAGCTCACGGACTAGCGGGACGAACACCGGGGAGCTGTTTTTT
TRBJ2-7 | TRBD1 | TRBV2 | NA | CASSEPWTGKGYEQYF | TGTGCCAGCAGTGAACCCTGGACAGGGAAGGGCTACGAGCAGTACTTC
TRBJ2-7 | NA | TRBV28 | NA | CASSNPGYEQYF | TGTGCCAGCAGTAATCCGGGATACGAGCAGTACTTC
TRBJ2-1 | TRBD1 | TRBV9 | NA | CASSLRTGISEQFF | TGTGCCAGCAGCCTTCGGACAGGTATCAGTGAGCAGTTCTTC
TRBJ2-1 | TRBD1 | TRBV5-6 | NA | CASSQGQGLSLDNEQFF | TGTGCCAGCAGCCAGGGACAGGGGTTATCCCTGGACAATGAGCAGTTCTTC
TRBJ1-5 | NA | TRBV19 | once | CASSARARGQPQHF | TGTGCCAGTAGCGCCAGGGCCCGCGGACAGCCCCAGCATTTT
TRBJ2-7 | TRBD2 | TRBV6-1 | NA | CASTDRGAGGPYEQYF | TGTGCCAGCACTGACCGGGGGGCGGGAGGACCCTACGAGCAGTACTTC
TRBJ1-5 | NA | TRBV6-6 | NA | CASSYVGQSQKPQHF | TGTGCCAGCAGTTACGTCGGACAGAGCCAGAAGCCCCAGCATTTT
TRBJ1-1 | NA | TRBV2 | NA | CASSVLGQERGEAFF | TGTGCCAGCAGTGTTTTGGGTCAAGAAAGGGGTGAAGCTTTCTTT
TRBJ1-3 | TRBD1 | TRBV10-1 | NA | CASSDQGAGNTIYF | TGCGCCAGCAGTGATCAGGGGGCTGGAAACACCATATATTTT
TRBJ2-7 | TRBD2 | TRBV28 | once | CASRTPGLASSYEQYF | TGTGCCAGCAGGACCCCCGGACTAGCCTCCTCCTACGAGCAGTACTTC
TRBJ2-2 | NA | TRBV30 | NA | CAWNGGGLSPGELFF | TGTGCCTGGAATGGGGGGGGCTTGAGTCCCGGGGAGCTGTTTTTT
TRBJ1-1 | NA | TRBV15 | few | CATSTGGGTEAFF | TGTGCCACCAGCACCGGGGGAGGGACTGAAGCTTTCTTT
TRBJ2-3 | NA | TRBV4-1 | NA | CASSQAKEEDTQYF | TGCGCCAGCAGCCAAGCTAAAGAAGAAGATACGCAGTATTTT
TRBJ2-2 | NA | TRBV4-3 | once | CASSQGVGANTGELFF | TGCGCCAGCAGCCAAGGGGTCGGGGCGAACACCGGGGAGCTGTTTTTT
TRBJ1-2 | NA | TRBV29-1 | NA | CSVGVGALGGYTF | TGCAGCGTTGGAGTAGGGGCCTTGGGTGGCTACACCTTC
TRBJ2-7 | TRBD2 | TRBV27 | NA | CASHRTSGTYEQYF | TGTGCCAGCCATCGAACTAGCGGCACCTACGAGCAGTACTTC
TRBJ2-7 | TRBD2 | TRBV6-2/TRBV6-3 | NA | CASSSATSGTYEQYF | TGTGCCAGCAGTTCCGCGACTAGCGGGACTTACGAGCAGTACTTC
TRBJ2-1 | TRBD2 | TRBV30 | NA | CAWSAGLAGRTSRRNEQFF | TGTGCCTGGAGTGCCGGACTAGCGGGAAGAACCTCCCGTAGGAATGAGCAGTTCTTC
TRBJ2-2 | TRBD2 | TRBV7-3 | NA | CASGGGDGTGELFF | TGTGCCAGCGGGGGAGGGGACGGGACCGGGGAGCTGTTTTTT
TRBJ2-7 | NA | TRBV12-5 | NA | CASGIGGERTYEQYF | TGTGCTAGTGGTATAGGGGGGGAGAGGACCTACGAGCAGTACTTC
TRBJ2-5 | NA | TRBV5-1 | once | CASSLLAGASETQYF | TGCGCCAGCAGCCTCTTGGCAGGGGCCTCAGAGACCCAGTACTTC
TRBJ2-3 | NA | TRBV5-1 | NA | CASSSRLGGTDTQYF | TGCGCCAGCAGCTCACGTTTAGGGGGCACAGATACGCAGTATTTT
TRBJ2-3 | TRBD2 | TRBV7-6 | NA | CASTGTSGRTSTDTQYF | TGTGCCAGCACCGGGACTAGCGGGAGAACGAGCACAGATACGCAGTATTTT
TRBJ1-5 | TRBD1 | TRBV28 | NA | CASSSLSPRGNNQPQHF | TGTGCCAGCAGCTCGTTAAGCCCCAGGGGGAACAATCAGCCCCAGCATTTT
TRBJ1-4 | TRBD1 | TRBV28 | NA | CASSYPGTGTEKLFF | TGTGCCAGCAGCTATCCCGGGACAGGGACTGAAAAACTGTTTTTT
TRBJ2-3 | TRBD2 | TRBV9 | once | CASSLAGGRLGTDTQYF | TGTGCCAGCAGCTTAGCGGGAGGGAGGTTAGGAACAGATACGCAGTATTTT
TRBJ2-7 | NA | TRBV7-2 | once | CASSLYRELREQYF | TGTGCCAGCAGCTTATATCGGGAGCTTCGCGAGCAGTACTTC
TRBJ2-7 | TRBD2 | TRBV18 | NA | CASSITPRTSVGEQYF | TGTGCCAGCTCTATAACTCCCCGGACTAGCGTAGGCGAGCAGTACTTC
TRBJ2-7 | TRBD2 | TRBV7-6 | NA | CASSLLGGRNTYEQYF | TGTGCCAGCAGCTTATTGGGAGGGAGGAATACCTACGAGCAGTACTTC
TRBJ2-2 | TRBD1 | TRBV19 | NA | CATKPHRGPGELFF | TGTGCCACCAAGCCCCACAGGGGGCCCGGGGAGCTGTTTTTT
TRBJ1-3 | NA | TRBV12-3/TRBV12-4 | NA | CAAHRGTGNTIYF | TGTGCCGCGCACCGGGGGACTGGAAACACCATATATTTT
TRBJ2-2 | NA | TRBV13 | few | CASSLAGAGELFF | TGTGCCAGCAGCTTAGCAGGGGCCGGGGAGCTGTTTTTT